Presented here are 31 T cell receptor beta chains from one specimen sequenced in a study of CD8 T cells in cerebrospinal fluid in Alzheimer's disease. From its re-call of the 10x single-cell sequencing reads, TCRdb lists each CDR3 protein once, without DNA. This sample's table has 600 to 850 distinct CDR3 sequences. Specimen: cerebrospinal fluid. These receptors all come from a human donor with Alzheimer's disease.

By frequency, this clonotype registers medium-sized. V is TRBV20-1 and J is TRBJ2-3; TCRdb reports TRBD2, a call that lacks DNA to check it against. The CDR3 runs 17 residues. Germline loops: CDR1 DFQATT, CDR2 SNEGSKA (reference sequence). The CDR3 is CSAAASGGRTGADTQYF.

This chain links TRBV7-8 with TRBJ1-4; the TCRdb D gene call, TRBD1, has no DNA to confirm it. There are 15 residues in the CDR3. In germline, CDR1 is SGHVS, CDR2 FQNEAQ. The chain's CDR3 is CASSLATGIGEKLFF. Looking up the rest from reference TRBV7-8 and TRBJ1-4 gives the full variable domain: GAGVSQSPRYKVAKRGQDVALRCDPISGHVSLFWYQQALGQGPEFLTYFQNEAQLDKSGLPSDRFFAERPEGSVSTLKIQRTQQEDSAVYLCASSLATGIGEKLFFGSGTQLSVL.

The chain uses TRBV5-4 and TRBJ1-1; the D gene TCRdb calls, TRBD1, cannot be checked with no DNA. The CDR3 is made up of 12 amino acids. Per germline, CDR1 SGHNT and CDR2 YYREEE (reference sequence). CDR3: CASRTGDAEAFF.

According to its frequency, this clonotype is medium-sized. This chain joins TRBV7-8 and TRBJ1-6. Germline-derived CDR1 and CDR2 are SGHVS and FQNEAQ. The CDR3 has 14 amino acids. CDR3 sequence reads: CASSLSSYNSPLHF.

By frequency, this clonotype is medium-sized. CDR3 residues: CASTPQGYRLYSPLHF. This chain links TRBV7-2 with TRBJ1-6; the TCRdb call, TRBD1, lacks DNA for checking. In germline, CDR1 is SGHTA, CDR2 FQGNSA. The CDR3 has 16 residues.

This clonotype ranks as medium-sized in terms of frequency. This chain joins TRBV7-3 and TRBJ1-1; TCRdb reports TRBD1, a call that lacks DNA to check it against. From germline, CDR1 is SGHTA and CDR2 FQGTGA. The CDR3 is 15 amino acids. This CDR3 is CASSSPDRGNTEAFF.

This chain joins TRBV6-5 and TRBJ1-2; TCRdb outputs TRBD1, but without DNA this stays unchecked. Looked up from germline, CDR1 is MNHEY and CDR2 is SVGAGI. The CDR3 covers 14 residues. The CDR3 reads CASSRTGGSYGYTF.

Measured by frequency, this clonotype is medium-sized. This chain uses TRBV11-2 with TRBJ2-7; with no DNA, the TCRdb D assignment of TRBD1 cannot be verified. Per germline, CDR1 SGHAT and CDR2 FQNNGV. The CDR3 runs 16 residues. The CDR3 is CASSPTPGTGVGEQYF.

The chain has TRBV5-1 and TRBJ2-1; TCRdb designates TRBD1, a call that cannot be tested without DNA. The CDR3 has 12 residues. Germline V gene sequence: CDR1 SGHRS, CDR2 YFSETQ. The CDR3 loop reads CASSLGGNEQFF.

This chain joins TRBV6-1 and TRBJ1-2; the D gene TCRdb calls, TRBD1, cannot be checked with no DNA. The germline gives CDR1 MNHNS, CDR2 SASEGT. CDR3 length: 12 amino acids. CDR3 amino acids: CASTRDSYGYTF.

By frequency, this clonotype registers medium-sized. The rearrangement links TRBV3-1 to TRBJ2-3; TCRdb's D gene call, TRBD2, goes unchecked for lack of DNA. Germline V lookup: CDR1 LGHDT, CDR2 YNNKEL (reference sequence). The CDR3 loop spans 19 amino acids. This CDR3 reads CASSQEYEGWGTSTDTQYF.

Judged by frequency, this clonotype is medium-sized (0.01 to 0.1%). This chain joins TRBV10-2 and TRBJ1-1; the TCRdb call, TRBD1, lacks DNA for checking. The CDR3 is 16 amino acids. Germline lookup yields CDR1 WSHSY and CDR2 SAAADI. CDR3 residues: CASRKPGQGSTTEAFF.

This clonotype registers large by frequency. The chain has TRBV5-1 and TRBJ2-7. CDR3 length: 11 amino acids. CDR1 and CDR2 (germline): SGHRS, YFSETQ. The CDR3 is CASSLGNEQYF.

Frequency places this clonotype as hyperexpanded. The chain carries TRBV6-6 and TRBJ2-7; TCRdb's D call of TRBD1 is untestable without DNA. There are 16 residues in the CDR3. The V gene's germline CDR1 is MNHNY and CDR2 SVGAGI (reference sequence). CDR3 loop: CASSLSGPGQGHEQYF.

This clonotype is labeled medium-sized based on frequency. The chain couples TRBV20-1 to TRBJ1-5. Germline lookup yields CDR1 DFQATT and CDR2 SNEGSKA (reference sequence). The CDR3 spans 17 residues. The chain's CDR3 is CSARAPAGPYSNQPQHF.

The chain uses TRBV7-9 and TRBJ2-2; there is no DNA to check the TCRdb D call of TRBD2. The germline V gene encodes CDR1 SEHNR and CDR2 FQNEAQ (reference sequence). The CDR3 spans 16 residues. CDR3 protein: CASSPGLAGVTGELFF. The full variable domain, with the rest looked up from reference TRBV7-9 and TRBJ2-2, is DTGVSQNPRHKITKRGQNVTFRCDPISEHNRLYWYRQTLGQGPEFLTYFQNEAQLEKSRLLSDRFSAERPKGSFSTLEIQRTEQGDSAMYLCASSPGLAGVTGELFFGEGSRLTVL.

This clonotype shows up as large by frequency. The chain joins TRBV20-1 to TRBJ1-6; TCRdb selects TRBD1, and the lack of DNA leaves this call unchecked. The CDR3 totals 14 residues. CDR1 and CDR2 from the germline V gene are DFQATT and SNEGSKA (reference sequence). The chain's CDR3 is CSASTGKGNSPLHF.

Considering frequency, this clonotype is medium-sized (0.01 to 0.1%). J is TRBJ1-4 and V is TRBV24-1; the D call from TCRdb, TRBD1, cannot be confirmed without DNA. This CDR3 contains 16 residues. The germline V gene encodes CDR1 KGHDR and CDR2 SFDVKD. The CDR3 protein is CATSEGQGSANEKLFF.

The V call is TRBV18, the J call TRBJ2-7; TCRdb lists TRBD1, though no DNA is available to test this call. The CDR3 is 16 amino acids. Germline V gene data show CDR1 as KGHSH and CDR2 as LQKENI. CDR3 sequence reads: CASSPSGVRMSGEQYF.

This clonotype ranks as large (0.1 to 1%) in terms of frequency. The J gene is TRBJ2-2, the V gene TRBV11-2; TCRdb picks TRBD2, but there is no DNA to check that call. The CDR3 spans 15 residues. Germline CDR1 reads SGHAT; CDR2 reads FQNNGV. The CDR3 is CASRSNSGSTGELFF.

The chain uses TRBV7-8 and TRBJ1-5. CDR1 SGHVS and CDR2 FQNEAQ come from the germline V gene. The CDR3 loop spans 15 amino acids. Here the CDR3 reads CASSSKGYSNQPQHF.

By frequency, this clonotype is large. The rearrangement joins TRBV29-1 to TRBJ2-3; there is no DNA to check the TCRdb D call of TRBD2. Germline-derived CDR1 and CDR2 are SQVTM and ANQGSEA. The CDR3 totals 14 residues. The CDR3 loop reads CSNRLGGQADTQYF.

This clonotype is classed as medium-sized by frequency. This chain connects TRBV20-1 to TRBJ2-2. The CDR3 loop spans 14 amino acids. The germline V gene encodes CDR1 DFQATT and CDR2 SNEGSKA (reference sequence). The CDR3 here is CSAPDKKSPGELFF.

This sequence joins TRBV7-9 and TRBJ2-3. CDR3 size: 12 residues. Germline V gene sequence: CDR1 SEHNR, CDR2 FQNEAQ (reference sequence). The CDR3 is CASSFPAGTQYF.

The chain uses TRBV30 and TRBJ2-3; TCRdb designates TRBD2, a call that cannot be tested without DNA. From germline, CDR1 is GTSNPN and CDR2 SVGIG (reference sequence). CDR3 length equals 16 residues. CDR3 protein: CAWSPGLAGVGDTQYF.

The genes are TRBV10-2 and TRBJ2-1. The CDR3 totals 14 residues. Per germline, CDR1 WSHSY and CDR2 SAAADI. CDR3 loop: CASSEAVSYNEQFF.

This clonotype is identified as medium-sized (0.01 to 0.1%) from frequency. The V gene is TRBV19, the J gene TRBJ1-6. Germline values: CDR1 LNHDA, CDR2 SQIVND (reference sequence). The CDR3 is made up of 16 amino acids. CDR3 sequence reads: CASSMDRRGNPSPLHF.

Its frequency marks this clonotype as large. The chain is built from TRBV9 and TRBJ2-6. This CDR3 is built from 18 residues. CDR1 is SGDLS, CDR2 YYNGEE, per germline. The chain's CDR3 is CASSVGADRNSGANVLTF.

The CDR3: CASSDRRGGSGELFF. The chain combines TRBV2 with TRBJ2-2; TCRdb lists TRBD2, though no DNA is available to test this call. The germline V gene has CDR1 SNHLY and CDR2 FYNNEI. This CDR3 spans 15 amino acids.

V usage is TRBV9 and J usage is TRBJ1-6; TCRdb designates TRBD1, a call that cannot be tested without DNA. The length of the CDR3 is 15 residues. Germline lookup yields CDR1 SGDLS and CDR2 YYNGEE. CDR3 region: CASSVGSGSDSPLHF.

The V and J genes are TRBV19 and TRBJ2-7; TCRdb indicates TRBD1, and absent DNA this call remains unverified. The CDR3 has 14 residues. CDR1 is LNHDA, CDR2 SQIVND, per germline (reference sequence). The chain's CDR3 is CASSTSRDAYEQYF.